This entry lists 21 T cell receptor beta chains sequenced from one sample in a study of blood T cells in healthy people across ages. A sample-barcoded 5' primer and a J-beta primer mix were used in a second PCR of about 7 to 11 cycles. MiXCR, run by TCRdb on the 5' RACE reads, gives a single entry per CDR3 protein. Among 1.6 million or so distinct CDR3 sequences, about 31% were seen once, and the ten largest hold over 9%. Specimen: blood. The source is a woman aged 30 to 39 in good health.

This clonotype was detected only a few times. The gene calls are TRBV20-1 and TRBJ1-2; 7 bases line up with TRBD1. This CDR3 is built from 12 residues. Germline lookup yields CDR1 DFQATT and CDR2 SNEGSKA (reference sequence). V gave up 5 bases and J gave up 7 bases; unmatched junction bases: 7. The CDR3 sequence is CSAPDRESGYTF. For the CDR3, the DNA is TGCAGTGCTCCCGACAGGGAGAGTGGCTACACCTTC.

This clonotype was seen only a few times. V usage is TRBV29-1 and J usage is TRBJ2-3; weak D call: TRBD2 (7 bases). Per germline, CDR1 SQVTM and CDR2 ANQGSEA. Between the trimmed V and J ends, which lost 4 bases and 2 bases, there was a span of 22 bases. CDR3 size: 17 residues. For the CDR3, the DNA is TGCAGCGTTGTAGGGGGTACGCGGGGGCCGATCACAGATACGCAGTATTTT. It codes for CSVVGGTRGPITDTQYF.

V is TRBV20-1 and J is TRBJ2-1; D gene ambiguous. V was shortened by 7 bases and J by 2 bases, with 12 bases between the two germline ends. Germline V gives CDR1 DFQATT, CDR2 SNEGSKA (reference sequence). This CDR3 has 13 amino acids. The CDR3: CSVSVAAYNEQFF. The CDR3, as DNA: TGCAGTGTGAGCGTAGCAGCCTACAATGAGCAGTTCTTC.

The chain uses TRBV30 and TRBJ2-3; D is possibly TRBD2 (6 bases). The length of the CDR3 is 15 residues. V lost 1 base and J 0 bases, leaving 11 bases between the germline ends. Germline CDR1 and CDR2: GTSNPN and SVGIG (reference sequence). CDR3 residues: CAWSAQSGSTDTQYF. CDR3 bases: TGTGCCTGGAGTGCCCAGAGCGGGAGCACAGATACGCAGTATTTT.

This chain connects TRBV6-1 to TRBJ2-5; 7 bases map to TRBD2. Per the germline V gene, CDR1 is MNHNS and CDR2 is SASEGT. CDR3 length: 16 residues. V lost 0 bases and J lost 5; bases outside the gene matches: 9. The CDR3 DNA follows: TGTGCCAGCAGTGAAGCTTCGGCGGGAGCATGGGAGACCCAGTACTTC. Translated, it gives CASSEASAGAWETQYF.

In this sample, this clonotype turned up a few times. The gene calls are TRBV10-2 and TRBJ1-2; possible D gene TRBD1, 5 bases. The germline V and J ends were trimmed by 6 bases and 5 bases, with 19 bases remaining between them. Germline V lookup: CDR1 WSHSY, CDR2 SAAADI. The CDR3 extends over 15 amino acids. CDR3 residues: CASRGESSAGYGYTF. In nucleotides, the CDR3 is TGCGCCAGCAGAGGGGAGTCTAGCGCAGGATATGGCTACACCTTC.

The chain has TRBV6-1 and TRBJ2-7; D might be TRBD1 (5 bases). The CDR3 runs 13 residues. The germline V and J ends were trimmed by 6 bases and 3 bases, with 12 bases remaining between them. Germline loops: CDR1 MNHNS, CDR2 SASEGT. In nucleotides, the CDR3 is TGTGCCAGCAGGACAGCAACAGGCTACGAGCAGTACTTC. Its translation is CASRTATGYEQYF.

There are a few counts of this clonotype. This chain links TRBV15 with TRBJ2-6; D perhaps matches TRBD1 (6 bases). The CDR3 spans 17 residues. Trimming pared 5 bases from V and 0 bases from J, leaving 14 bases between. The V gene's germline CDR1 is LNHNV and CDR2 YYDKDF (reference sequence). This CDR3 reads CATSGGQMLSGANVLTF. The CDR3 bases are TGTGCCACCAGCGGCGGACAGATGCTCTCTGGGGCCAACGTCCTGACTTTC.

The CDR3 loop reads CASSPISGSSYEQYF. The CDR3 coding sequence is TGTGCCAGCAGTCCCATCAGCGGGAGCTCCTACGAGCAGTACTTC. The V gene is TRBV28, the J gene TRBJ2-7; 8 bases agree with TRBD2. The CDR3 is 15 amino acids. Per the germline V gene, CDR1 is MDHEN and CDR2 is SYDVKM. Trimming at V came to 5 bases and at J to 0 bases, leaving 6 bases not matched to a gene.

This clonotype was counted between two and nine times. J is TRBJ1-1 and V is TRBV5-1; the match to TRBD1 covers 9 bases. Germline lookup yields CDR1 SGHRS and CDR2 YFSETQ. V lost 3 bases to trimming and J lost 3 bases; unmatched junction nucleotides: 6. The CDR3 sequence is 15 residues long. The CDR3 DNA follows: TGCGCCAGCAGCTCACAGGGGGCGTTGGACACTGAAGCTTTCTTT. Amino acid sequence: CASSSQGALDTEAFF.

There are a few counts of this clonotype. The chain combines TRBV6-1 with TRBJ1-2; no firm D call. The CDR3 length is 16 residues. Deletions cut 2 bases from V and 7 bases from J, with 20 bases between. The germline V gene encodes CDR1 MNHNS and CDR2 SASEGT. DNA for the CDR3: TGTGCCAGCAGTGAACAAGTTCACCCCGGTGGTGGTGGCTACACCTTC. Translating it yields CASSEQVHPGGGGYTF.

The CDR3 region is CASSQHRTPPTGELFF. Here the CDR3 DNA reads TGTGCCAGCAGCCAACACAGAACGCCACCCACCGGGGAGCTGTTTTTT. This chain connects TRBV3-1 to TRBJ2-2; D ambiguous. The germline CDR1 and CDR2 sequences are LGHDT and YNNKEL (reference sequence). This CDR3 has 16 residues. V shed 2 bases and J shed 4 bases, with 14 bases lying between them.

V usage is TRBV2 and J usage is TRBJ1-1; the match to TRBD1 covers 8 bases. The V and J ends lost 7 bases and 0 bases, in that order; junction bases with no gene match: 4. In germline, CDR1 is SNHLY, CDR2 FYNNEI. The CDR3 sequence is 14 residues long. The CDR3 reads CASTLTGVNTEAFF. CDR3 coding DNA: TGTGCCAGCACCCTGACAGGGGTGAACACTGAAGCTTTCTTT.

This clonotype showed up just a few times. The V gene is TRBV5-5, the J gene TRBJ2-1; TRBD2 matches at 12 bases. CDR1 and CDR2 (germline): SGHKS, YYEKEE (reference sequence). CDR3 length: 15 amino acids. With V trimmed by 3 bases and J by 8 bases, 6 bases remained unmatched. The CDR3 reads CASSSLAGGGHEQFF. CDR3 DNA: TGTGCCAGCAGCTCCCTAGCGGGAGGGGGACATGAGCAGTTCTTC.

This clonotype has only a few counts. The chain recombines TRBV20-1 with TRBJ1-3, with no clear D. Germline-derived CDR1 and CDR2 are DFQATT and SNEGSKA (reference sequence). V lost 7 bases and J 4 bases, leaving 8 bases between the germline ends. CDR3 size: 11 residues. The CDR3 DNA reads TGCAGTGGGGGTACGGGAAACACCATATATTTT. It codes for CSGGTGNTIYF.

The DNA for the CDR3 is TGCAGTGCTAGAGATATTGGACAGGGGGCCTATGAGCAGTTCTTC. It encodes CSARDIGQGAYEQFF. This sequence joins TRBV20-1 and TRBJ2-1; TRBD1 matches at 11 bases. With V trimmed by 0 bases and J by 8 bases, 6 bases remained unmatched. The CDR3 contains 15 residues. The V gene's germline CDR1 is DFQATT and CDR2 SNEGSKA (reference sequence).

The chain couples TRBV5-5 to TRBJ2-1; 12 positions agree with TRBD2. Germline loops: CDR1 SGHKS, CDR2 YYEKEE (reference sequence). The trim removed 1 base at V and 6 bases at J, leaving 8 bases unmatched. The CDR3 covers 17 residues. CDR3 sequence: CASSLTSGGPLANEQFF. The CDR3 DNA reads TGTGCCAGCAGCTTGACTAGCGGGGGGCCCTTGGCCAATGAGCAGTTCTTC.

The chain is built from TRBV14 and TRBJ2-5; a weak D match, TRBD1 (5 bases). Per germline, CDR1 SGHDN and CDR2 FVKESK. Trimming took off 1 base at V and 5 bases at J, with 14 bases between the two ends. The CDR3 runs to 15 residues. Written as DNA, the CDR3 is TGTGCCAGCAGCCAAGGGCAGGGAAGTTGGGAGACCCAGTACTTC. Translation gives CASSQGQGSWETQYF.

The chain has TRBV7-6 and TRBJ1-3; maybe TRBD1 (5 bases). V was pared by 0 bases and J by 4 bases, with 16 bases between. Germline loops: CDR1 SGHVS, CDR2 FNYEAQ. CDR3 length: 17 residues. DNA of the CDR3: TGTGCCAGCAGCTTAGCAGGGGCGACCCAACCGGGAAACACCATATATTTT. This sequence encodes CASSLAGATQPGNTIYF.

V gene TRBV20-1 combines with J gene TRBJ2-7, with 8 bases fitting TRBD1. CDR1 and CDR2 from the germline V gene are DFQATT and SNEGSKA (reference sequence). V shed 6 bases and J 4 bases; nucleotides not matched to a gene: 8. This CDR3 spans 13 amino acids. The CDR3 nucleotides read TGCAGTGCCGGGACAGGAAATGTTTACGAGCAGTACTTC. The encoded protein is CSAGTGNVYEQYF.

This clonotype was seen a few times. This chain links TRBV20-1 with TRBJ2-1, with D unclear. The CDR3 contains 12 residues. The V and J ends lost 7 bases and 7 bases respectively, with 14 bases between them. Germline assignment: CDR1 DFQATT and CDR2 SNEGSKA (reference sequence). CDR3 DNA sequence: TGCAGTGTCCCCGGAGACGTGAATGAGCAGTTCTTC. Protein: CSVPGDVNEQFF.